This TCR beta chain was captured in a study of human T cells and chemical hapten exposure. TCRdb redid the calling of the RACE reads with MiXCR, one entry per CDR3 protein. The sample shows 65,000 to 80,000 distinct CDR3 sequences, 8.6% of them seen only once. Trimming removed 3 bases at V and 0 bases at J, with 8 bases between. CDR3 size: 13 residues. Looked up from germline, CDR1 is DFQATT and CDR2 is SNEGSKA (reference sequence). The time point denotes: healthy volunteer bleed at 6 weeks. Whole blood, unfractionated, served as the material for total RNA extraction. The sequenced material came from whole blood. The chain uses TRBV20-1 and TRBJ1-1; maybe TRBD1 (5 bases). The TCR comes from a male donor in good health. Some clones in this sample may be carry-over from other donors' samples. The CDR3, as DNA: TGCAGTGCTAGTAGGGGCCTGAACACTGAAGCTTTCTTT. Its protein is CSASRGLNTEAFF.